This T cell receptor (beta chain) appears in the sequencing data of a study of blood T cell repertoires in COVID-19. Generated by immunoSEQ multiplex PCR, the TCRdb table keeps only in-frame clones and is missing some. This sample has about 350,000 clones, with 85% to 90% found just once. V lost 6 bases and J lost 4; bases outside the gene matches: 10. CDR3 length equals 15 residues. Germline-derived CDR1 and CDR2 are MNHEY and SVGAGI. The J gene is TRBJ1-2, the V gene TRBV6-5; TRBD1 matches 8 bases. The TCR was taken from a woman aged 30 to 39 who had been exposed to COVID-19. What was sequenced was PBMCs or T cells enriched from blood (not recorded which). The CDR3 region is CASRETQGAFYGYTF. The CDR3 region has the DNA TGTGCCAGCAGGGAGACCCAGGGGGCTTTCTATGGCTACACCTTC.